This T cell receptor beta chain was recorded in a study of brain T cells in children with intractable seizures. Findings of the study overall: HCMV serostatus was not known, and viral specificity came from CDR3 similarity only.

Surgery cases with the highest brain T cell transcript signatures were chosen for sequencing. At least one anti-epileptic drug was given before surgery. Comment on this clone: Antigen: not known.

Measured with immunoSEQ multiplex PCR; TCRdb has only the in-frame clones, and not every one. Found here are 95,000 to 120,000 clones, roughly 94% of them singletons; the top ten hold 3.5% to 4.5%. This clonotype was obtained from a boy under two years old with hemimegalencephaly and intractable seizures. The sequenced sample was peripheral blood, obtained at surgery.

The chain's CDR3 is CASSPGAILNVGGYTF. In nucleotides, the CDR3 is TGTGCCAGCAGTCCGGGAGCTATACTCAATGTGGGGGGCTACACCTTC. The J gene is TRBJ1-2, the V gene TRBV5-4; D ambiguous. The germline CDR1 and CDR2 sequences are SGHNT and YYREEE (reference sequence). V lost 5 bases and J lost 8, with 25 bases in between. The CDR3 runs 16 residues.